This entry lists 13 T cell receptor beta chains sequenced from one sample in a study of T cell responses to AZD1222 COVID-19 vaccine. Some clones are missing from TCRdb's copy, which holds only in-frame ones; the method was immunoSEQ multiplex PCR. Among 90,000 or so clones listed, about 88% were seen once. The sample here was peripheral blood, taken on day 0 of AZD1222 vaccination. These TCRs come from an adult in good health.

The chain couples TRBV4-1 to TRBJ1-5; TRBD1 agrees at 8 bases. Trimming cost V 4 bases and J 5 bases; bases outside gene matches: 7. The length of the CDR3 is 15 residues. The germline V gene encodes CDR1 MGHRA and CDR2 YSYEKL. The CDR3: CASSPNGQGYQPQHF. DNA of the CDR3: TGCGCCAGCAGCCCTAACGGACAGGGATATCAGCCCCAGCATTTT.

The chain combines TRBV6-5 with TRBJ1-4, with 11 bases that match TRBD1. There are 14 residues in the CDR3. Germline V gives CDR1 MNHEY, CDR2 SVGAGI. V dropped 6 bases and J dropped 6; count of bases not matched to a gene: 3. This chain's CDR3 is CASRRDRGDEKLFF. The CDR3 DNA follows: TGTGCCAGCAGGCGGGACAGGGGGGATGAAAAACTGTTTTTT.

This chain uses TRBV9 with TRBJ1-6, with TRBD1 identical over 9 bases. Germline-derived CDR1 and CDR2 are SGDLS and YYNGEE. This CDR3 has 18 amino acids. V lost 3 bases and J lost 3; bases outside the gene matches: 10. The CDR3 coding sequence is TGTGCCAGCAGCGGCCGGGGACAGGGAATGGGCTATAATTCACCCCTCCACTTT. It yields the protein CASSGRGQGMGYNSPLHF.

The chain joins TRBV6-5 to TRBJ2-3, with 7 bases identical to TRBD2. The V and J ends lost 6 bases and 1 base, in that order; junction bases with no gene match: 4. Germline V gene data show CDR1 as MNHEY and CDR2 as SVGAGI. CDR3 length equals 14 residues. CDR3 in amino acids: CASSDGGGTDTQYF. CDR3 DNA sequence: TGTGCCAGCAGCGATGGGGGGGGCACAGATACGCAGTATTTT.

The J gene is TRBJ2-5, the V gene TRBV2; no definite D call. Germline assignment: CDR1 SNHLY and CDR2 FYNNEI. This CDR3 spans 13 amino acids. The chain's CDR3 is CGRSYDLGETQYF. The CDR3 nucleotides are TGTGGGCGCAGTTACGACCTAGGCGAGACCCAGTACTTC. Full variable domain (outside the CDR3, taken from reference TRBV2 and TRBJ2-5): EPEVTQTPSHQVTQMGQEVILRCVPISNHLYFYWYRQILGQKVEFLVSFYNNEISEKSEIFDDQFSVERPDGSNFTLKIRSTKLEDSAMYFCGRSYDLGETQYFGPGTRLLVL.

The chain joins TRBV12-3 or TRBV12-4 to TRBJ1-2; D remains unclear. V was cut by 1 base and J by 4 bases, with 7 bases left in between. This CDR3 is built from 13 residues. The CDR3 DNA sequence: TGTGCCAGCAGTTTAGGGGCGGGCTATGGCTACACCTTC. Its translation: CASSLGAGYGYTF.

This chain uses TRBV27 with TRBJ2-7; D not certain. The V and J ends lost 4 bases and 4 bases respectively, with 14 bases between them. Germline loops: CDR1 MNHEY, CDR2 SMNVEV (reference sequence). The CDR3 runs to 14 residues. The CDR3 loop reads CASSSADRVYEQYF. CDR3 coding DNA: TGTGCCAGCAGTTCCGCGGACCGCGTGTACGAGCAGTACTTC.

The CDR3 bases are TGTGCCAGCAGTTTATTTCCGGGAAACACTGAAGCTTTCTTT. It is translated as CASSLFPGNTEAFF. The chain couples TRBV27 to TRBJ1-1; D unclear. Germline V gene lookup returns CDR1 MNHEY and CDR2 SMNVEV (reference sequence). Trimming removed 1 base from V and 2 bases from J, with 8 bases in between. The CDR3 totals 14 residues.

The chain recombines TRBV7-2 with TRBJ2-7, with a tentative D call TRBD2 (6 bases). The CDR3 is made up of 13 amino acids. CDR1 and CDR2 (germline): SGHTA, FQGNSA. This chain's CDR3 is CASVRRGRYEQYF. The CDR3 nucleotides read TGTGCTAGTGTCCGGCGGGGCCGCTACGAGCAGTACTTC.

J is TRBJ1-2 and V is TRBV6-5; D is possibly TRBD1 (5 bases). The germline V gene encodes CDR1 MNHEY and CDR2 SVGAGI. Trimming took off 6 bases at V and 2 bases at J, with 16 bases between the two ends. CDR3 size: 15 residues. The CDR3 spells CASSTSRGLNYGYTF. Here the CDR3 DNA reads TGTGCCAGCAGCACCTCCCGGGGGTTGAACTATGGCTACACCTTC.

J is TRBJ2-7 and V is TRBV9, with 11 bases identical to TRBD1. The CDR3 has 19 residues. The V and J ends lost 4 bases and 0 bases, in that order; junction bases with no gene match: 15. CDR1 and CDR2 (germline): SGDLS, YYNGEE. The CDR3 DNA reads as TGTGCCAGCAGCCCCGGAACGGGACAGGGGGGCCTGAGCTCCTACGAGCAGTACTTC. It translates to CASSPGTGQGGLSSYEQYF.

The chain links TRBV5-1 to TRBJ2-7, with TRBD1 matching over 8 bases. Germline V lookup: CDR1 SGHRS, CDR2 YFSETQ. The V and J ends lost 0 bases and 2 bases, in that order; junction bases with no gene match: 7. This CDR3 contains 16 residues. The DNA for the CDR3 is TGCGCCAGCAGCTTGGGCGGACAGGGTAAGACCTACGAGCAGTACTTC. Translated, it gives CASSLGGQGKTYEQYF.

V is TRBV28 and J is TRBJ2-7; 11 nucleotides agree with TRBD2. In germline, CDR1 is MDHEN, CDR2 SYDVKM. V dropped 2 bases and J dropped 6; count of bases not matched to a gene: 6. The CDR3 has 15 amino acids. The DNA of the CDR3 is TGTGCCAGCAGTTTAGCTAGCGGGAGGACGCGCGAGCAGTACTTC. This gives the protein CASSLASGRTREQYF.